The clone carrying this TCR beta chain showed up just a few times. Possible read error: a much larger clone is one base away. In the same sample, other DNA sequences code for this CDR3. Germline V gene data show CDR1 as SGHTA and CDR2 as FQGTGA. With 3 bases removed from V and 2 bases from J, the gap between germline ends came to 7 bases. The CDR3 totals 13 residues. These data originate in a study of CD8+ T cells in alopecia areata. Treatment reported: oral pan-JAK inhibitor, 5-10 mg twice daily. Samples from alopecia areata patients were lesional scalp punch biopsies and peripheral blood. PBMCs provided sorted CD4+ and CD8+ T cells. Extracted RNA was reverse transcribed, and the resulting cDNA served as sequencing template. TCRdb's table, derived via immunoSEQ multiplex PCR, lists solely in-frame clones and lacks some. Seen here are fewer than 250,000 clones, more than 30% observed once, and the top ten hold under 0.55%.

The sequence came from a human donor with alopecia areata. Sample: CD4+ T cells sorted from blood, taken between weeks 30 and 35, from a patient treated with tofacitinib. The V and J genes are TRBV7-3 and TRBJ1-1; a possible D gene is TRBD1 (5 bases). CDR3 nucleotides: TGTGCCAGCAGCTTCCAGGGTAACACTGAAGCTTTCTTT. It specifies CASSFQGNTEAFF.